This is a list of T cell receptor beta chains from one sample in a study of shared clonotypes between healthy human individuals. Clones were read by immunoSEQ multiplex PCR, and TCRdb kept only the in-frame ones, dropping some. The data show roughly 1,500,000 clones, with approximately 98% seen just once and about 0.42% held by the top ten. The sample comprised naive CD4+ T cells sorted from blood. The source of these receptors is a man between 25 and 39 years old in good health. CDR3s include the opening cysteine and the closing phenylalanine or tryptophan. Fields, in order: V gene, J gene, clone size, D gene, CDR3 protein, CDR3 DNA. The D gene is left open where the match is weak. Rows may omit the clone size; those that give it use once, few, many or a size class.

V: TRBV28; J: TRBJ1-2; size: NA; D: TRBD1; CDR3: CASKTGGTVHGYTF; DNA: TGTGCCAGCAAAACAGGGGGCACTGTTCATGGCTACACCTTC
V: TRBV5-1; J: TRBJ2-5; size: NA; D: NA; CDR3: CASKGTLYQETQYF; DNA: TGCGCCAGCAAGGGGACACTGTACCAAGAGACCCAGTACTTC
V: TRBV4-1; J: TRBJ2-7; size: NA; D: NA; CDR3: CASSQDGGRRSYEQYF; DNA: TGCGCCAGCAGCCAAGATGGGGGCAGGCGCTCCTACGAGCAGTACTTC
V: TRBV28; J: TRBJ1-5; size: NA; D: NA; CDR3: CASSFRDTLHQPQHF; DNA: TGTGCCAGCAGTTTCCGGGACACACTGCATCAGCCCCAGCATTTT
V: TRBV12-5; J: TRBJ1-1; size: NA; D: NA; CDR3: CASGNGGFWDTEAFF; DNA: TGTGCTAGTGGAAATGGAGGGTTTTGGGACACTGAAGCTTTCTTT
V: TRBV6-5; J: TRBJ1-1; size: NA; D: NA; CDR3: CASIQPPEGAFF; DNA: TGTGCCAGCATCCAACCGCCGGAGGGAGCTTTCTTT
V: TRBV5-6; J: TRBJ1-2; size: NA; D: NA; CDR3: CASSLGRMAGLYGYTF; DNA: TGTGCCAGCAGCCTGGGAAGGATGGCAGGACTCTATGGCTACACCTTC
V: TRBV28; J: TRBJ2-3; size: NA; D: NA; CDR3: CASSLRLARAADTQYF; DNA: TGTGCCAGCAGTTTAAGGCTAGCGAGAGCGGCAGATACGCAGTATTTT
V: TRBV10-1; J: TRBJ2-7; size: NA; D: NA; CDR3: CASNSDFGEQYF; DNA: TGCGCCAGCAATAGCGATTTTGGCGAGCAGTACTTC
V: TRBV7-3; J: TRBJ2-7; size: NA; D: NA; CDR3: CASSLDRTYEQYF; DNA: TGTGCCAGCAGCTTAGACCGCACCTACGAGCAGTACTTC
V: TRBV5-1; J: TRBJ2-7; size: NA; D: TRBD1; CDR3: CASSLVGQGVHEQYF; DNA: TGCGCCAGCAGCTTAGTAGGACAGGGGGTCCACGAGCAGTACTTC
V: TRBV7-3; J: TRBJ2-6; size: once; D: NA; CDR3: CASSLFGGISSGANVLTF; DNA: TGTGCCAGCAGCTTGTTTGGGGGGATTAGTTCTGGGGCCAACGTCCTGACTTTC
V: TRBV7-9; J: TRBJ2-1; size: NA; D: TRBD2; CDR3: CASSLAMASGRESYNEQFF; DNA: TGTGCCAGCAGCTTAGCCATGGCTAGCGGGAGGGAGTCCTACAATGAGCAGTTCTTC
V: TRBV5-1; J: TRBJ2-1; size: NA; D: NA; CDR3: CASSSVNGNSYNEQFF; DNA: TGCGCCAGCAGCTCAGTGAACGGGAACTCTTACAATGAGCAGTTCTTC
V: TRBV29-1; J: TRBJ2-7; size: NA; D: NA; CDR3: CSALGSSYEQYF; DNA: TGCAGCGCATTAGGTAGCTCCTACGAGCAGTACTTC
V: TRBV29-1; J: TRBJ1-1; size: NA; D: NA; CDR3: CSVQTDQNTEAFF; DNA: TGCAGCGTCCAGACAGACCAGAACACTGAAGCTTTCTTT
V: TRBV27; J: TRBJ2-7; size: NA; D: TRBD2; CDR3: CGGGWVAGDEQYF; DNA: TGTGGCGGAGGCTGGGTAGCGGGAGATGAGCAGTACTTC
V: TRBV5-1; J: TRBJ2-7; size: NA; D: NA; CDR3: CASSLEVLYEQYF; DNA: TGCGCCAGCAGCTTGGAAGTTCTCTACGAGCAGTACTTC
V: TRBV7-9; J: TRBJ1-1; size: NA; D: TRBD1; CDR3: CASSSGGW; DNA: TGTGCCAGCAGCTCAGGGGGCTGG
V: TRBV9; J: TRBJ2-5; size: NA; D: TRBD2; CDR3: CASSVTRGTSGRAETQYF; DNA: TGTGCCAGCAGCGTCACTAGAGGGACTAGCGGGAGGGCAGAGACCCAGTACTTC
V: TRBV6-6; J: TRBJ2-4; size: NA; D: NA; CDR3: CASSYIGRDNIQYF; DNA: TGTGCCAGCAGTTACATTGGCAGGGATAACATTCAGTACTTC
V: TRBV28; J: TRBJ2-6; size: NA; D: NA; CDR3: CASSLAVSGANVLTF; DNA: TGTGCCAGCAGTTTAGCTGTCTCTGGGGCCAACGTCCTGACTTTC
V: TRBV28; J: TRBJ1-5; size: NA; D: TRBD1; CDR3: CASGRDRGNQPQHF; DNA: TGTGCCAGCGGACGGGACAGGGGAAATCAGCCCCAGCATTTT
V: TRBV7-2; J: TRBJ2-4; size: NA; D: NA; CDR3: CASSPRQGGRNIQYF; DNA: TGTGCCAGCAGCCCCCGACAGGGCGGGAGAAACATTCAGTACTTC
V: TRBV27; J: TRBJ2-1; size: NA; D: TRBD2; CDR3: CASSPLAGVPNEQFF; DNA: TGTGCCAGCAGTCCCCTAGCGGGAGTCCCCAATGAGCAGTTCTTC
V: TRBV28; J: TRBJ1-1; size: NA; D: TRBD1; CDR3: CASSLLDRGTEAFF; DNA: TGTGCCAGCAGTTTGCTGGACAGGGGAACTGAAGCTTTCTTT
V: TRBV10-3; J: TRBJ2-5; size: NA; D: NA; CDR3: CAISTAGTQETQYF; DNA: TGTGCCATCAGTACTGCAGGGACACAAGAGACCCAGTACTTC
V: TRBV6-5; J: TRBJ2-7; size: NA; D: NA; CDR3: CASRNDDSYLHEQYF; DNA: TGTGCCAGCAGGAATGATGACAGCTATCTCCACGAGCAGTACTTC
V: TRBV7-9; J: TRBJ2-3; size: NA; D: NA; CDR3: CATDTQYF; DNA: TGTGCTACAGATACGCAGTATTTT
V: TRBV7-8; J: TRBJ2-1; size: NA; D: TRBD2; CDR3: CASSRLAGADEQFF; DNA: TGTGCCAGCAGCCGACTAGCGGGAGCCGATGAGCAGTTCTTC
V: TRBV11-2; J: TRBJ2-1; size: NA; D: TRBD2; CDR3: CASSPVAGAYNEQFF; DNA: TGTGCCAGCAGCCCAGTAGCGGGGGCCTACAATGAGCAGTTCTTC
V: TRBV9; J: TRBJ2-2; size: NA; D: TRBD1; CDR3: CASSARGHDTGELFF; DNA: TGTGCCAGCAGCGCCAGGGGGCACGACACCGGGGAGCTGTTTTTT
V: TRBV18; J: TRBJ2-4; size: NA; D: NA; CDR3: CASSGTGPLAKNIQYF; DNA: TGTGCCAGCTCAGGCACCGGCCCCTTAGCCAAAAACATTCAGTACTTC
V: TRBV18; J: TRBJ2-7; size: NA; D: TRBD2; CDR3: CASSPPVASGKRYEQYF; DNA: TGTGCCAGCTCACCACCGGTTGCTAGCGGGAAACGATACGAGCAGTACTTC
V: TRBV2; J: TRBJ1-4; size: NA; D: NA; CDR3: CASTRDRLGANEKLFF; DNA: TGTGCCAGCACCAGGGACCGCCTCGGGGCGAATGAAAAACTGTTTTTT
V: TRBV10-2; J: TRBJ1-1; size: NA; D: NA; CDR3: CATSYGGVNTEAFF; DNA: TGCGCCACCTCGTATGGGGGGGTGAATACTGAAGCTTTCTTT
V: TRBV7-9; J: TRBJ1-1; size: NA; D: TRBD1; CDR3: CASSQDRGAEAFF; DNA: TGTGCCAGCAGTCAGGACAGGGGAGCTGAAGCTTTCTTT
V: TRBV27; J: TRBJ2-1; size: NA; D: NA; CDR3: CASSLAVTYNEQFF; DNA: TGTGCCAGCAGTTTAGCGGTTACCTACAATGAGCAGTTCTTC
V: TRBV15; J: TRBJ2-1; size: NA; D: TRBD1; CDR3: CATSRGRYQGAVNEQFF; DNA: TGTGCCACCAGCAGAGGGCGCTATCAGGGGGCTGTAAATGAGCAGTTCTTC
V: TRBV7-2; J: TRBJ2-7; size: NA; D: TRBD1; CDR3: CASSFGTGFYEQYF; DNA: TGTGCCAGCAGCTTCGGGACAGGGTTCTACGAGCAGTACTTC
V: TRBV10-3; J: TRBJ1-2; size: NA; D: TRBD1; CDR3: CAIGGQGVSYGYTF; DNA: TGTGCCATCGGGGGACAGGGGGTGTCCTATGGCTACACCTTC
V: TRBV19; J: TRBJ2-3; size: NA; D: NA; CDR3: CASRAPLGGSTDTQYF; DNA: TGTGCCAGTAGAGCCCCGCTAGGCGGGAGCACAGATACGCAGTATTTT
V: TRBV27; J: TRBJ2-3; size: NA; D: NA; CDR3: CASSLASRRDTQYF; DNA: TGTGCCAGCAGTTTGGCGTCGAGGAGAGATACGCAGTATTTT
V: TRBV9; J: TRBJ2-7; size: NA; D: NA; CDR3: CASSTTGFHEQYF; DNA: TGTGCCAGCAGCACGACAGGATTCCACGAGCAGTACTTC
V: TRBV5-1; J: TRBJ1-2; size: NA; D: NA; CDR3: CASSSDSTDYGYTF; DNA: TGCGCCAGCAGCTCGGACAGTACAGACTATGGCTACACCTTC
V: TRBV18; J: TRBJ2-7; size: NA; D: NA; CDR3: CASQGPQTGYEQYF; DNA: TGTGCCAGTCAAGGCCCACAGACTGGTTACGAGCAGTACTTC
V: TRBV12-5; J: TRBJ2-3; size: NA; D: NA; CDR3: CASGLVQGGIGDTQYF; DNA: TGTGCTAGTGGTTTGGTACAGGGAGGGATTGGAGATACGCAGTATTTT
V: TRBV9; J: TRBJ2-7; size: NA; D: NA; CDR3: CASSPTAYESSYEQYF; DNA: TGTGCCAGCAGCCCGACGGCGTACGAGAGCTCCTACGAGCAGTACTTC
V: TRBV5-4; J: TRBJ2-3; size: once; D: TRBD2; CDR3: CASKSGGGGADTQYF; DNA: TGTGCCAGCAAATCCGGGGGGGGAGGCGCAGATACGCAGTATTTT
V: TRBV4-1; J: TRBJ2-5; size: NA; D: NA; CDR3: CASSHSRVEETQYF; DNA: TGCGCCAGCAGCCATTCTAGAGTAGAAGAGACCCAGTACTTC
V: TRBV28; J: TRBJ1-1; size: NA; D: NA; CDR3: CASSFAGTEAFF; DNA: TGTGCCAGCAGTTTCGCAGGGACTGAAGCTTTCTTT
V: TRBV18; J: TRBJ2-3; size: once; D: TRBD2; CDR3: CASSPSSGSTDTQYF; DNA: TGTGCCAGCTCACCGAGTAGCGGGAGCACAGATACGCAGTATTTT
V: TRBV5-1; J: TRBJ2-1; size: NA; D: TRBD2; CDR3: CASKSAGANNEQFF; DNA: TGCGCCAGCAAATCAGCGGGAGCAAACAATGAGCAGTTCTTC
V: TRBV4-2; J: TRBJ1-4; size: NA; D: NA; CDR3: CASSQNLGVGRDTATNEKLFF; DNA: TGTGCCAGCAGCCAAAATTTAGGAGTGGGCAGGGATACGGCAACTAATGAAAAACTGTTTTTT
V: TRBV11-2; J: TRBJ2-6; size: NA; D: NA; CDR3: CASSPSGANVLTF; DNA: TGTGCCAGCAGCCCGTCTGGGGCCAACGTCCTGACTTTC
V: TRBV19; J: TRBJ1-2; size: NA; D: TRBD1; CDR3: CASMMSGTGYYGYTF; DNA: TGTGCCAGTATGATGTCCGGGACAGGGTACTATGGCTACACCTTC
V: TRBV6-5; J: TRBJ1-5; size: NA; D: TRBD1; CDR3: CASGDRGRNQPQHF; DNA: TGTGCCAGCGGGGACAGGGGGCGAAATCAGCCCCAGCATTTT
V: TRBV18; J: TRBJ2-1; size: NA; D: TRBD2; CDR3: CASSPPGLAGTFYEQFF; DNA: TGTGCCAGCTCACCACCGGGACTAGCGGGAACCTTCTATGAGCAGTTCTTC
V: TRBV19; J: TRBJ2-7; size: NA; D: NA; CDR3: CASSRAANEQYF; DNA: TGTGCCAGTAGTCGGGCGGCCAACGAGCAGTACTTC
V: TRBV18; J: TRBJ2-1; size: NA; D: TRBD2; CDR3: CASSPLGTSGRAPNSYNEQFF; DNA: TGTGCCAGCTCACCACTTGGGACTAGCGGGAGGGCCCCGAACTCCTACAATGAGCAGTTCTTC